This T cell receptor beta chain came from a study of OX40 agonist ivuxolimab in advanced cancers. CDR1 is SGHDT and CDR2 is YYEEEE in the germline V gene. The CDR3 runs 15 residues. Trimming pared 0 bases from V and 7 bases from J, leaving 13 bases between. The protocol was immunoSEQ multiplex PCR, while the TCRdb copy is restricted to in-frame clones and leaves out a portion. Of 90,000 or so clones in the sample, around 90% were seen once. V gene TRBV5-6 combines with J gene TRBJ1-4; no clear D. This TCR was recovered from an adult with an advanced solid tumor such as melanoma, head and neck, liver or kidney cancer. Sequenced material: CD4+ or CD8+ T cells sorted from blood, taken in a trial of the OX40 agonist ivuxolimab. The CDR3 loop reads CASSLAPGPGEKLFF. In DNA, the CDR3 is TGTGCCAGCAGCTTGGCCCCGGGCCCGGGTGAAAAACTGTTTTTT.